The TCR beta chain under discussion was sequenced for a study of blood T cells in healthy people across ages. Study-level results: Strong correlation was found linking TCR beta diversity to naive T cell percentage.

Through a sample-barcoded 5' primer and a J-beta primer mix, a second PCR was run for roughly 7 to 12 cycles. Template switching added a 12-random-nucleotide identifier to every cDNA molecule. TCRdb reanalysed the 5' RACE reads using MiXCR and keeps one entry per CDR3 protein. The sample has approximately 1.5 million distinct CDR3 sequences, under 55% seen once. About this clonotype: As yet, its antigen is unknown.

The TCR sequence derives from a woman between 18 and 29 years old in good health. Sequencing used blood.

The CDR3 reads CASCRDRAYNEQFF. CDR3 bases: TGTGCCAGCTGTCGGGACAGGGCTTACAATGAGCAGTTCTTC. This rearrangement joins TRBV7-2 to TRBJ2-1; TRBD1 agrees at 9 bases. The CDR3 totals 14 residues. The ends lost 8 bases at V and 4 bases at J; junction bases unmatched: 6. Germline CDR1 is SGHTA and CDR2 is FQGNSA.